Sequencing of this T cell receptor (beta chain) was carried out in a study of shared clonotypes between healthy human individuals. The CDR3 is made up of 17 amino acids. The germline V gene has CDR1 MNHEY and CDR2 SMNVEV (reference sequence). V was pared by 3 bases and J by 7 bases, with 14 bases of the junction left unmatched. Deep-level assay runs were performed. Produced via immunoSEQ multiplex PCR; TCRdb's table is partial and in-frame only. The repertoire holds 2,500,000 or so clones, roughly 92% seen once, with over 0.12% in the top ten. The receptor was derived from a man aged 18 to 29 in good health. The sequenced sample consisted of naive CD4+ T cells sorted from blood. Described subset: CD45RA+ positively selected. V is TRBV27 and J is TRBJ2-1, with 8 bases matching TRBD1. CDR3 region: CASSFGQGGPVGNEQFF. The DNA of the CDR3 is TGTGCCAGCAGTTTCGGACAGGGAGGTCCCGTTGGAAATGAGCAGTTCTTC.